The next 28 T cell receptor beta chains were all read from a single sample in a study of beta chain features in type 1 diabetes. General observations from the study: In every one of the four CD4+ subsets, TCRB CDR3s were moderately but significantly shorter in Type 1 diabetes patients.

Reverse transcribing all isolated RNA meant expressed TCRB transcripts were sequenced. Clones were read by immunoSEQ multiplex PCR, and TCRdb kept only the in-frame ones, dropping some. The repertoire holds 250,000 to 300,000 clones, over 11% seen once, with over 0.015% in the top ten. These receptors' antigens are unknown. The sample comprised naive CD4+ T cells from blood. Every receptor here comes from a man aged 30 to 45 with type 1 diabetes.

This chain uses TRBV28 with TRBJ2-7; the match to TRBD2 covers 10 bases. Looked up from germline, CDR1 is MDHEN and CDR2 is SYDVKM. The CDR3 is 15 amino acids. V trimming: 1 base; J trimming: 3 bases; junction bases outside the gene matches: 3. For the CDR3, the DNA is TGTGCCAGCAGTTTATTGACTAGCGGGCACTACGAGCAGTACTTC. The encoded protein is CASSLLTSGHYEQYF.

V and J are TRBV5-1 and TRBJ2-7, with TRBD2 matching 9 bases. CDR1 is SGHRS, CDR2 YFSETQ, per germline. The J segment lost 1 base and the V segment lost 6 bases, leaving 5 bases of the junction unmatched. The CDR3 has 14 amino acids. CDR3 amino acids: CASKFLAGSYEQYF. As DNA, the CDR3 is TGCGCCAGCAAATTCCTAGCGGGGTCCTACGAGCAGTACTTC.

V gene TRBV18 combines with J gene TRBJ2-3; 8 bases are a match to TRBD2. CDR1 and CDR2 from the germline V gene are KGHSH and LQKENI. Trimming took 1 base from V and 2 from J; bases not matched to a gene: 5. There are 16 residues in the CDR3. The CDR3 region is CASSPLAGSSTDTQYF. CDR3 coding DNA: TGTGCCAGCTCACCACTAGCGGGGAGCTCCACAGATACGCAGTATTTT.

The chain carries TRBV7-3 and TRBJ1-1; TRBD1 might be the D (5 bases). This CDR3 region has 14 residues. Germline lookup yields CDR1 SGHTA and CDR2 FQGTGA. V lost 5 bases, J lost 6 bases, and 16 bases lay in between. For the CDR3, the DNA is TGTGCCAGCAGCCGAGAAGGGGTTGGTGCTGAAGCTTTCTTT. The encoded protein is CASSREGVGAEAFF.

The V gene is TRBV19, the J gene TRBJ1-5, with 8 bases fitting TRBD1. There are 15 residues in the CDR3. Trimming at V came to 10 bases and at J to 0 bases, leaving 8 bases not matched to a gene. Germline CDR1 is LNHDA and CDR2 is SQIVND (reference sequence). CDR3 in DNA: TGTGCCACCGCTGACAGGGGCTATAGCAATCAGCCCCAGCATTTT. Protein: CATADRGYSNQPQHF.

This clone was observed a few times. The chain combines TRBV15 with TRBJ2-1, with 11 bases identical to TRBD2. The germline V gene encodes CDR1 LNHNV and CDR2 YYDKDF (reference sequence). The CDR3 covers 15 residues. V shed 1 base and J 10 bases; nucleotides not matched to a gene: 6. As DNA, the CDR3 is TGTGCCACCAGCAGAGTTAGCGGGAGGGCCCGAGAGCAGTTCTTC. It is translated as CATSRVSGRAREQFF.

The chain has TRBV18 and TRBJ1-1; D is unresolved. The germline V gene has CDR1 KGHSH and CDR2 LQKENI. Between the trimmed V and J ends, which lost 2 bases and 1 base, there was a span of 17 bases. The CDR3 runs 17 residues. The CDR3 coding sequence is TGTGCCAGCTCACCATTTCTTGGTCGGGGAACGAACACTGAAGCTTTCTTT. Residues: CASSPFLGRGTNTEAFF.

The rearrangement joins TRBV25-1 to TRBJ1-2; D may be TRBD1 (6 bases). V lost 4 bases to trimming and J lost 0 bases, with 15 bases between them. This CDR3 is 16 amino acids long. Germline assignment: CDR1 MGHDK and CDR2 SYGVNS. CDR3 sequence: CASSGAPGQSNYGYTF. Here the CDR3 DNA reads TGTGCCAGCAGTGGGGCCCCCGGACAGTCTAACTATGGCTACACCTTC.

This clone was observed a handful of times. The chain carries TRBV28 and TRBJ2-7; 9 bases align to TRBD2. CDR1 is MDHEN and CDR2 is SYDVKM in the germline V gene. The CDR3 contains 13 residues. With 7 bases clipped from V and 5 bases from J, the junction kept 6 bases outside the gene matches. The CDR3 spells CASTLAGRDEQYF. As DNA, the CDR3 is TGTGCCAGCACTCTAGCGGGACGCGACGAGCAGTACTTC. The full variable domain, in which reference TRBV28 and TRBJ2-7 provide the parts outside the CDR3, is DVKVTQSSRYLVKRTGEKVFLECVQDMDHENMFWYRQDPGLGLRLIYFSYDVKMKEKGDIPEGYSVSREKKERFSLILESASTNQTSMYLCASTLAGRDEQYFGPGTRLTVT.

The chain carries TRBV7-2 and TRBJ2-1, with TRBD1 identical over 7 bases. The CDR3 loop spans 15 amino acids. Looked up from germline, CDR1 is SGHTA and CDR2 is FQGNSA. The V gene end was trimmed by 6 bases and the J gene end by 4 bases; junction bases not matched to a gene: 9. The CDR3 DNA sequence: TGTGCCAGCAGGGGGGAAGGGGGCCCTTACAATGAGCAGTTCTTC. Its protein is CASRGEGGPYNEQFF.

This clone came up a few times. The chain employs TRBV7-3 and TRBJ2-5; 7 nucleotides align to TRBD1. J lost 5 bases, V lost 5 bases, and 11 bases had no gene match. The CDR3 length is 15 residues. From germline, CDR1 is SGHTA and CDR2 FQGTGA. The CDR3 bases are TGTGCCAGCAGCCCCCCTCGACAGGGACGGGAGACCCAGTACTTC. This gives the protein CASSPPRQGRETQYF.

This clone has more than one count but fewer than ten. This sequence joins TRBV28 and TRBJ2-1; 8 bases map to TRBD2. With V trimmed by 7 bases and J by 7 bases, 12 bases remained unmatched. Germline CDR1 is MDHEN and CDR2 is SYDVKM. CDR3 length: 15 residues. In nucleotides, the CDR3 is TGTGCCAGCATCCCGGTCGGGGGGGCGGGGAATGAGCAGTTCTTC. Amino acid sequence: CASIPVGGAGNEQFF.

A few counts support this clone. This CDR3 reads CSVDYGPGEQYF. CDR3 coding DNA: TGCAGCGTTGACTACGGTCCCGGCGAGCAGTACTTC. The gene calls are TRBV29-1 and TRBJ2-7; no clear D. Trimming cost V 3 bases and J 6 bases, with 12 bases left between them. The germline CDR1 and CDR2 sequences are SQVTM and ANQGSEA. The CDR3 has 12 residues.

This clone showed up just a few times. This chain joins TRBV7-3 and TRBJ2-2; D call uncertain. V gave up 3 bases and J gave up 4 bases, with 6 bases separating them. The germline CDR1 and CDR2 sequences are SGHTA and FQGTGA. This CDR3 is 13 amino acids long. CDR3 coding DNA: TGTGCCAGCAGCTTCTCTTCCACCGGGGAGCTGTTTTTT. This encodes CASSFSSTGELFF.

This chain connects TRBV5-1 to TRBJ2-5; 9 bases agree with TRBD1. This CDR3 is built from 16 residues. V trimming: 4 bases; J trimming: 5 bases; junction bases outside the gene matches: 12. Per germline, CDR1 SGHRS and CDR2 YFSETQ. CDR3 in DNA: TGCGCCAGCAGCACGGCCGGGACAGGGCCTCAGGAGACCCAGTACTTC. It encodes CASSTAGTGPQETQYF.

This clone came up a few times. The chain links TRBV19 to TRBJ2-5, with D maybe TRBD1 (6 bases). V dropped 5 bases and J dropped 4 bases, with 14 bases sitting between them. This CDR3 has 14 amino acids. CDR1 is LNHDA and CDR2 is SQIVND in the germline V gene (reference sequence). CDR3 residues: CASSVQGLGETQYF. The CDR3 bases are TGTGCCAGTAGTGTCCAGGGGCTGGGAGAGACCCAGTACTTC.

The J gene is TRBJ2-6, the V gene TRBV18; no clear D. CDR1 is KGHSH and CDR2 is LQKENI in the germline V gene. The V gene lost 6 bases and the J gene lost 0 bases, with 3 bases spanning the gap. This CDR3 region has 13 residues. The CDR3 region has the DNA TGTGCCAGCTCCAACTCTGGGGCCAACGTCCTGACTTTC. Encoded protein: CASSNSGANVLTF.

In this sample, this clone turned up a few times. This rearrangement joins TRBV29-1 to TRBJ1-5; D ambiguous. Trimming pared 4 bases from V and 4 bases from J, leaving 11 bases between. The CDR3 extends over 13 amino acids. The germline V gene has CDR1 SQVTM and CDR2 ANQGSEA. CDR3 amino acids: CSVAGAKNQPQHF. CDR3 DNA: TGCAGCGTTGCGGGAGCCAAAAATCAGCCCCAGCATTTT.

This chain links TRBV18 with TRBJ1-1, with 8 bases that match TRBD1. Germline lookup yields CDR1 KGHSH and CDR2 LQKENI. There are 14 residues in the CDR3. Germline trimming cut 5 bases from V and 4 bases from J; bases unmatched to any gene: 6. The CDR3 region is CASSSTGDSTEAFF. In DNA, the CDR3 is TGTGCCAGCTCATCGACAGGGGACTCCACTGAAGCTTTCTTT. Supplemented by reference TRBV18 and TRBJ1-1, the full variable domain reads NAGVMQNPRHLVRRRGQEARLRCSPMKGHSHVYWYRQLPEEGLKFMVYLQKENIIDESGMPKERFSAEFPKEGPSILRIQQVVRGDSAAYFCASSSTGDSTEAFFGQGTRLTVV.

The V and J genes are TRBV4-2 and TRBJ2-5, with 8 bases aligning to TRBD1. The CDR3 sequence is 16 residues long. V shed 4 bases and J 2 bases; nucleotides not matched to a gene: 9. From germline, CDR1 is LGHNA and CDR2 YNFKEQ. CDR3 loop: CASSLGAGGLQETQYF. In nucleotides, the CDR3 is TGTGCCAGCAGCCTGGGGGCAGGGGGCCTTCAAGAGACCCAGTACTTC.

The J gene is TRBJ2-5, the V gene TRBV25-1, with a weak D call TRBD1 (5 bases). CDR3 length: 15 residues. V was cut by 6 bases and J by 0 bases, with 14 bases left in between. Germline CDR1 and CDR2: MGHDK and SYGVNS. CDR3 sequence: CASSSSQAYQETQYF. The CDR3 DNA follows: TGTGCCAGCAGCTCCTCACAGGCGTACCAAGAGACCCAGTACTTC. The variable domain in full, with the rest retrieved from reference TRBV25-1 and TRBJ2-5, is EADIYQTPRYLVIGTGKKITLECSQTMGHDKMYWYQQDPGMELHLIHYSYGVNSTEKGDLSSESTVSRIRTEHFPLTLESARPSHTSQYLCASSSSQAYQETQYFGPGTRLLVL.

This clone was seen more than once but under ten times. This rearrangement joins TRBV7-2 to TRBJ1-2; TRBD1 aligns across 9 bases. V dropped 5 bases and J dropped 1; count of bases not matched to a gene: 2. Germline CDR1 is SGHTA and CDR2 is FQGNSA. This CDR3 region has 14 residues. The CDR3 here is CASSPGQGNYGYTF. The CDR3 region has the DNA TGTGCCAGCAGCCCGGGACAGGGTAACTATGGCTACACCTTC.

This clone was seen a few times. The rearrangement uses TRBV28 and TRBJ2-7; possible D gene TRBD2, 6 bases. The length of the CDR3 is 14 residues. Germline CDR1 MDHEN, CDR2 SYDVKM. Deletions cut 5 bases from V and 3 bases from J, with 14 bases between. CDR3 residues: CASSPGGTLYEQYF. The CDR3 DNA sequence: TGTGCCAGCAGTCCCGGCGGGACTCTCTACGAGCAGTACTTC.

This clone occurred once. CDR3 in DNA: TGTGCCAGCAGCGTAGGGTCAACCGGAGGGTCCTACGAGCAGTACTTC. Its translation is CASSVGSTGGSYEQYF. The genes are TRBV9 and TRBJ2-7, with D possibly matching TRBD2 (6 bases). The CDR3 runs to 16 residues. Trimming removed 0 bases at V and 1 base at J, with 14 bases between. Germline CDR1 is SGDLS and CDR2 is YYNGEE.

This clone appeared a few times. The rearrangement links TRBV15 to TRBJ2-7, with D possibly matching TRBD1 (5 bases). Germline CDR1 and CDR2: LNHNV and YYDKDF (reference sequence). V was trimmed by 5 bases and J by 10 bases, leaving 15 bases between them. The CDR3 contains 12 residues. CDR3 bases: TGTGCCACCAGCCTGTTAGGGGTTACACAGTACTTC. Translating gives CATSLLGVTQYF.

This clone was seen a few times. The rearrangement uses TRBV6-5 and TRBJ2-3, with a tentative D call TRBD1 (6 bases). V dropped 0 bases and J dropped 2 bases, with 12 bases sitting between them. CDR1 and CDR2 (germline): MNHEY, SVGAGI. The CDR3 runs to 16 residues. The CDR3 DNA follows: TGTGCCAGCAGTTACTCACAGGACAGAGACACAGATACGCAGTATTTT. Its protein is CASSYSQDRDTDTQYF.

The chain combines TRBV9 with TRBJ2-1; TRBD2 agrees at 7 bases. The CDR3 has 15 amino acids. V lost 1 base to trimming and J lost 5 bases; unmatched junction nucleotides: 6. Germline values: CDR1 SGDLS, CDR2 YYNGEE. CDR3 DNA sequence: TGTGCCAGCAGCGTAAGGGCGGCGGGAGACAATGAGCAGTTCTTC. This encodes CASSVRAAGDNEQFF. Combining the CDR3 with reference TRBV9 and TRBJ2-1 gives the whole variable domain DSGVTQTPKHLITATGQRVTLRCSPRSGDLSVYWYQQSLDQGLQFLIQYYNGEERAKGNILERFSAQQFPDLHSELNLSSLELGDSALYFCASSVRAAGDNEQFFGPGTRLTVL.

V gene TRBV14 combines with J gene TRBJ2-5, with 9 bases identical to TRBD2. Germline-derived CDR1 and CDR2 are SGHDN and FVKESK. Losses at the gene ends were 4 bases for V and 2 bases for J; bases not matched to a gene: 2. CDR3 size: 14 residues. The CDR3 DNA sequence: TGTGCCAGCAGCCTTACTAGCGGGCAAGAGACCCAGTACTTC. This sequence encodes CASSLTSGQETQYF. Full variable domain (missing parts from reference TRBV14 and TRBJ2-5): EAGVTQFPSHSVIEKGQTVTLRCDPISGHDNLYWYRRVMGKEIKFLLHFVKESKQDESGMPNNRFLAERTGGTYSTLKVQPAELEDSGVYFCASSLTSGQETQYFGPGTRLLVL.